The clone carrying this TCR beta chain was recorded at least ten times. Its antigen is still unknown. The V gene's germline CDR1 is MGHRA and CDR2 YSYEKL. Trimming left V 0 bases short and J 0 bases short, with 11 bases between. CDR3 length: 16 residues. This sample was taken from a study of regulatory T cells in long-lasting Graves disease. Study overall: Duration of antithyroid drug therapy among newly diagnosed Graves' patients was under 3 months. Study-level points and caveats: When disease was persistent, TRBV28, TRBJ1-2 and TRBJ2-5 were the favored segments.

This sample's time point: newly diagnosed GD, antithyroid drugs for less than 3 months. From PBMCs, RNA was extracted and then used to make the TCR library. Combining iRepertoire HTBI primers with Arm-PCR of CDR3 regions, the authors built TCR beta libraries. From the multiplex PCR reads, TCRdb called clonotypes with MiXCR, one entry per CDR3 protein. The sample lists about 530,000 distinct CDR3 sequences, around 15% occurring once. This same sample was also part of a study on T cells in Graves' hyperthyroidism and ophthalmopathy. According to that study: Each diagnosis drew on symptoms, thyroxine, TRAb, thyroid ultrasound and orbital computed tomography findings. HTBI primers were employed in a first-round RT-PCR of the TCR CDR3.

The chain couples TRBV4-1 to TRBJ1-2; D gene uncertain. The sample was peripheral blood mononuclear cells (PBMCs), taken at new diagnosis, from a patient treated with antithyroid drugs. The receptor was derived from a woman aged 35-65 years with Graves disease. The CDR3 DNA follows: TGCGCCAGCAGCCAAGACCTCCGGGGAGCTAACTATGGCTACACCTTC. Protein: CASSQDLRGANYGYTF.